The 18 T cell receptor beta chains below were found in one sample sequenced in a study of CD8 T cells in ankylosing spondylitis. TCRdb itself ran the 5' RACE reads through MiXCR, one entry per CDR3 protein. The sample holds about 240,000 distinct CDR3 sequences, around a tenth seen once. The specimen was blood, either unsorted or a sorted T cell fraction (not recorded which). The receptor set was obtained from a male donor with ankylosing spondylitis or in good health (not recorded which).

This clonotype appeared many times. V gene TRBV9 combines with J gene TRBJ2-5, with 8 bases identical to TRBD1. V lost 3 bases to trimming and J lost 5 bases; unmatched junction nucleotides: 12. Germline-derived CDR1 and CDR2 are SGDLS and YYNGEE. The CDR3 consists of 16 residues. CDR3 in DNA: TGTGCCAGCAGCGCCGAGGGCAGGGGGCTGGATGAGACCCAGTACTTC. This codes for CASSAEGRGLDETQYF.

This clonotype was seen many times. This chain uses TRBV6-5 with TRBJ2-7; maybe TRBD1 (5 bases). Germline-derived CDR1 and CDR2 are MNHEY and SVGAGI. V was shortened by 0 bases and J by 1 base, with 16 bases between the two germline ends. The CDR3 extends over 17 amino acids. CDR3 coding DNA: TGTGCCAGCAGTTACTCTTCCCTCGCCCAGGGTTCCTACGAGCAGTACTTC. Translated: CASSYSSLAQGSYEQYF.

This rearrangement joins TRBV5-5 to TRBJ2-7, with D possibly TRBD2 on 5 matching bases. The CDR3 has 14 residues. Germline assignment: CDR1 SGHKS and CDR2 YYEKEE (reference sequence). Trimming left V 5 bases short and J 5 bases short, with 17 bases between. In nucleotides, the CDR3 is TGTGCCAGCAGAAACCCCGGCGGGTCAGACGAGCAGTACTTC. Translation: CASRNPGGSDEQYF.

This clonotype has just a few counts. The rearrangement uses TRBV20-1 and TRBJ2-7; D is uncertain. In germline, CDR1 is DFQATT, CDR2 SNEGSKA (reference sequence). Trimming pared 2 bases from V and 4 bases from J, leaving 12 bases between. This CDR3 has 13 amino acids. The CDR3, as DNA: TGCAGTGCTAGAAGTGGCTTTCGATACGAGCAGTACTTC. This encodes CSARSGFRYEQYF.

This clonotype turned up a few times. The V call is TRBV11-2, the J call TRBJ2-1; 7 bases fit TRBD2. Germline V CDR1 and CDR2: SGHAT, FQNNGV. Trimming at V came to 5 bases and at J to 7 bases, leaving 26 bases not matched to a gene. CDR3 size: 20 residues. The CDR3 DNA reads TGTGCCAGCAGCCCCAACCCCCTTCGGCGGGAGTACGATAAGTTAAATGAGCAGTTCTTC. It codes for CASSPNPLRREYDKLNEQFF.

The table lists this clonotype with a few counts. The V call is TRBV7-9, the J call TRBJ2-3; TRBD2 aligns across 12 bases. The CDR3 has 17 residues. With 4 bases clipped from V and 2 bases from J, the junction kept 7 bases outside the gene matches. The germline gives CDR1 SEHNR, CDR2 FQNEAQ (reference sequence). The CDR3 nucleotides are TGTGCCAGCAGCTCCCAGAGACTAGCGGGAGACACAGATACGCAGTATTTT. Its translation: CASSSQRLAGDTDTQYF.

This clonotype was detected ten times or more. The gene calls are TRBV20-1 and TRBJ2-4; tentatively, D is TRBD1 or TRBD2 (5 bases each). V was pared by 0 bases and J by 12 bases, with 12 bases between. This CDR3 comprises 12 residues. In germline, CDR1 is DFQATT, CDR2 SNEGSKA (reference sequence). The CDR3 spells CSAREGRHGQYF. The DNA for the CDR3 is TGCAGTGCTAGAGAGGGACGCCACGGTCAGTACTTC.

This clonotype has ten or more counts. The chain employs TRBV27 and TRBJ2-3; TRBD2 matches at 11 bases. The CDR3 runs to 17 residues. Germline V gene sequence: CDR1 MNHEY, CDR2 SMNVEV (reference sequence). Trimming removed 0 bases from V and 8 bases from J; junction bases left unmatched: 10. CDR3 DNA sequence: TGTGCCAGCAGTTTATCGGTAGGGACTAGCGGCCTGGGTACGCAGTATTTT. Encoded protein: CASSLSVGTSGLGTQYF.

On this clonotype itself: One base away lies a much larger clone, so this may be a sequencing read error. The chain recombines TRBV7-2 with TRBJ2-5, with TRBD2 matching over 7 bases. The CDR3 covers 15 residues. V shed 4 bases, J shed 7 bases, and the junction held 12 bases outside the gene matches. Germline V gene sequence: CDR1 SGHTA, CDR2 FQGNSA. CDR3 in amino acids: CASSSVAGVEATQYF. The DNA for the CDR3 is TGTGCCAGCAGCTCCGTGGCGGGGGTTGAAGCGACCCAGTACTTC. The variable domain in full, completed from reference TRBV7-2 and TRBJ2-5, reads GAGVSQSPSNKVTEKGKDVELRCDPISGHTALYWYRQSLGQGLEFLIYFQGNSAPDKSGLPSDRFSAERTGGSVSTLTIQRTQQEDSAVYLCASSSVAGVEATQYFGPGTRLLVL.

This clonotype showed up just a few times. This chain joins TRBV7-8 and TRBJ2-5, with unresolved D. Per germline, CDR1 SGHVS and CDR2 FQNEAQ. The CDR3 contains 9 residues. V lost 11 bases and J lost 7, with 8 bases in between. CDR3 protein: CASGRTQYF. The CDR3 DNA follows: TGTGCCTCTGGGCGGACCCAGTACTTC. The whole variable domain, filled in from reference TRBV7-8 and TRBJ2-5, reads GAGVSQSPRYKVAKRGQDVALRCDPISGHVSLFWYQQALGQGPEFLTYFQNEAQLDKSGLPSDRFFAERPEGSVSTLKIQRTQQEDSAVYLCASGRTQYFGPGTRLLVL.

In its sample, this clonotype was seen many times. The genes are TRBV28 and TRBJ2-3, with TRBD1 as a possible D gene (5 bases). With 6 bases removed from V and 4 bases from J, the gap between germline ends came to 17 bases. This CDR3 has 15 residues. In germline, CDR1 is MDHEN, CDR2 SYDVKM. CDR3 nucleotide sequence: TGTGCCAGCAGCCGCAGCTCCGGACAATCAGATACGCAGTATTTT. Its protein is CASSRSSGQSDTQYF.

This chain joins TRBV7-3 and TRBJ2-1; D ambiguous. This CDR3 is 14 amino acids long. Germline lookup yields CDR1 SGHTA and CDR2 FQGTGA. V was cut by 5 bases and J by 4 bases, with 12 bases left in between. This CDR3 is CASSRGDIYNEQFF. CDR3 DNA sequence: TGTGCCAGCAGCCGCGGAGACATATACAATGAGCAGTTCTTC.

In this sample, this clonotype turned up a few times. The gene calls are TRBV5-1 and TRBJ2-6; TRBD2 might be the D (6 bases). This CDR3 is 16 amino acids long. Trimming pared 6 bases from V and 0 bases from J, leaving 13 bases between. CDR1 and CDR2 (germline): SGHRS, YFSETQ. The CDR3 sequence: CASTKTGDSGANVLTF. CDR3 sequence (DNA): TGCGCCAGCACCAAAACGGGGGACTCTGGGGCCAACGTCCTGACTTTC.

This clonotype was counted many times. The chain recombines TRBV5-1 with TRBJ1-1; the D gene is possibly TRBD1 (5 bases). This CDR3 is built from 15 residues. The ends were cut back, 3 bases at V and 4 bases at J, with 16 bases in the middle. The V gene's germline CDR1 is SGHRS and CDR2 YFSETQ. In DNA, the CDR3 is TGCGCCAGCAGCTGGGGCGACGGTCGATCCACTGAAGCTTTCTTT. It translates to CASSWGDGRSTEAFF.

This clonotype was recorded at least ten times. The chain has TRBV12-3 or TRBV12-4 and TRBJ2-1; 11 positions match TRBD2. J lost 5 bases, V lost 5 bases, and 8 bases had no gene match. The CDR3 is 16 amino acids. The CDR3 loop is CASSPGLAVRNNEQFF. The CDR3 DNA is TGTGCCAGCAGTCCGGGACTAGCGGTTCGAAACAATGAGCAGTTCTTC.

This chain links TRBV4-1 with TRBJ2-7, with 8 bases lining up with TRBD1. Germline V gene lookup returns CDR1 MGHRA and CDR2 YSYEKL. V lost 4 bases, J lost 3 bases, and 5 bases stayed unmatched. The CDR3 contains 14 residues. This CDR3 reads CASSLRQGIYEQYF. The CDR3 coding sequence is TGCGCCAGCAGCCTTCGACAGGGGATCTACGAGCAGTACTTC.

Only one count was recorded for this clonotype. The junction departs from the called germline gene at one end, perhaps through a read error. CDR3 sequence: CASSAQGGLWLAGGKYSEQFF. Here the CDR3 DNA reads TGTGCCAGCAGCGCCCAAGGGGGATTATGGCTAGCGGGAGGAAAATACAGTGAGCAGTTCTTC. V gene TRBV9 combines with J gene TRBJ2-1, with 11 positions matching TRBD2. CDR1 and CDR2 (germline): SGDLS, YYNGEE. This CDR3 is 21 amino acids long.

This clonotype has ten or more counts. The rearrangement links TRBV20-1 to TRBJ2-3; unclear D gene. This CDR3 is built from 15 residues. V dropped 1 base and J dropped 3 bases, with 14 bases sitting between them. The germline gives CDR1 DFQATT, CDR2 SNEGSKA (reference sequence). CDR3 in amino acids: CSARVPSSGTDTQYF. The CDR3 DNA reads TGCAGTGCTAGAGTTCCCTCCTCCGGGACAGATACGCAGTATTTT.